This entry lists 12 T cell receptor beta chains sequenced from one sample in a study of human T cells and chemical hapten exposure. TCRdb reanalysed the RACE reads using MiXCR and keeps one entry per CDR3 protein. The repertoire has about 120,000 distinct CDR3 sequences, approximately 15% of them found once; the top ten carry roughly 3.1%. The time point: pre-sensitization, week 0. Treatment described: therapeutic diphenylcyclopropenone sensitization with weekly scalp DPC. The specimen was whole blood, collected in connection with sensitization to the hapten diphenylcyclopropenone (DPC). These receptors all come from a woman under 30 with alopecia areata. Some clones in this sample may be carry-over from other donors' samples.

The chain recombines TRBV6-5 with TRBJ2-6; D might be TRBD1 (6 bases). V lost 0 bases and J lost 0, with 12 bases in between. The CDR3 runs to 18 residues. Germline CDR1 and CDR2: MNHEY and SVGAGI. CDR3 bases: TGTGCCAGCAGTTACTCGAGGGGACACCCCTCTGGGGCCAACGTCCTGACTTTC. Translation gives CASSYSRGHPSGANVLTF.

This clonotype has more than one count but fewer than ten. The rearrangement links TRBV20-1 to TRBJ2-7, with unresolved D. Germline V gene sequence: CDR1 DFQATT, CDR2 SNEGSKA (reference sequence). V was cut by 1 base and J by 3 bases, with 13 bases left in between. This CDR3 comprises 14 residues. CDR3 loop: CSARGKARGYEQYF. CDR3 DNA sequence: TGCAGTGCTAGAGGGAAAGCGAGAGGCTACGAGCAGTACTTC.

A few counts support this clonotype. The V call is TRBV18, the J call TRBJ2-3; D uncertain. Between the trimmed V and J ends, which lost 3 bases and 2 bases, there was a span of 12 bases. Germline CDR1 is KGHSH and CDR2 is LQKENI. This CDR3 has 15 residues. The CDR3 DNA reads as TGTGCCAGCTCACCGAGCTATCCCCCCACAGATACGCAGTATTTT. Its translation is CASSPSYPPTDTQYF.

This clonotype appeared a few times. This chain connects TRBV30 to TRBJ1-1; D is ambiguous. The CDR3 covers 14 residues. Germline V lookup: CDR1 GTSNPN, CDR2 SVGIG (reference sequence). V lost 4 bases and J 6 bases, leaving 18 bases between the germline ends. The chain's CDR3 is CAWKDKFGSSEAFF. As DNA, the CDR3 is TGTGCCTGGAAGGATAAGTTTGGAAGCTCTGAAGCTTTCTTT. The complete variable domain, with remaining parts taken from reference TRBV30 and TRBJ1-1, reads SQTIHQWPATLVQPVGSPLSLECTVEGTSNPNLYWYRQAAGRGLQLLFYSVGIGQISSEVPQNLSASRPQDRQFILSSKKLLLSDSGFYLCAWKDKFGSSEAFFGQGTRLTVV.

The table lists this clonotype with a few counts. The CDR3: CASSQVLRSYNEQFF. In DNA form, the CDR3 reads TGTGCCAGCAGCCAGGTCTTGAGGTCCTACAATGAGCAGTTCTTC. The J gene is TRBJ2-1, the V gene TRBV5-5; D unresolved. Looked up from germline, CDR1 is SGHKS and CDR2 is YYEKEE (reference sequence). V lost 4 bases and J lost 1, with 12 bases in between. The length of the CDR3 is 15 residues.

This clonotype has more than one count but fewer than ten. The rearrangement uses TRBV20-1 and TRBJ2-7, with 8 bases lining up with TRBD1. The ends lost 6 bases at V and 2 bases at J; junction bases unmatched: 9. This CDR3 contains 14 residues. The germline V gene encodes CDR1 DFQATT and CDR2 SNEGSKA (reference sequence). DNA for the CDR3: TGCAGTGCCCTTGGACAGGGAAGACCCTACGAGCAGTACTTC. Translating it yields CSALGQGRPYEQYF.

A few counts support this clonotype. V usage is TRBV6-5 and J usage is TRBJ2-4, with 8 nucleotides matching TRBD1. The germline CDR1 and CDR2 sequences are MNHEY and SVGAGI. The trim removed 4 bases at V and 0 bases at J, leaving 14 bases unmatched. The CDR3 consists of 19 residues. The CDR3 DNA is TGTGCCAGCAGTTTAAGACAGGGGTCGTCTACCATAGCCAAAAACATTCAGTACTTC. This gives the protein CASSLRQGSSTIAKNIQYF.

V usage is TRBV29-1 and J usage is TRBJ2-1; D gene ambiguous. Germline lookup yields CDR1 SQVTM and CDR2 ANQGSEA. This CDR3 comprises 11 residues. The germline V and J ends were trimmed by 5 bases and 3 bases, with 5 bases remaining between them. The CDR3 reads CSVRHYNEQFF. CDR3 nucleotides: TGCAGCGTTCGCCACTACAATGAGCAGTTCTTC.

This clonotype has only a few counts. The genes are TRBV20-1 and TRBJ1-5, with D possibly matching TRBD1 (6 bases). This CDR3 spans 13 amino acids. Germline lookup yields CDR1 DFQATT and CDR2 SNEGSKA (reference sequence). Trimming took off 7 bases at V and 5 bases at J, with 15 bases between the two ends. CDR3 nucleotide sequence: TGCAGTGGGAAGGGGGAGAATCATCAGCCCCAGCATTTT. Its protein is CSGKGENHQPQHF.

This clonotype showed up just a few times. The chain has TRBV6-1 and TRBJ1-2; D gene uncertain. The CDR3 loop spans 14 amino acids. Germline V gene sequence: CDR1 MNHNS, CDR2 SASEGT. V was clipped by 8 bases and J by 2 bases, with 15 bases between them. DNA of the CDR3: TGTGCCAGCGAGTCTGTGGTCAGAAACTATGGCTACACCTTC. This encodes CASESVVRNYGYTF.

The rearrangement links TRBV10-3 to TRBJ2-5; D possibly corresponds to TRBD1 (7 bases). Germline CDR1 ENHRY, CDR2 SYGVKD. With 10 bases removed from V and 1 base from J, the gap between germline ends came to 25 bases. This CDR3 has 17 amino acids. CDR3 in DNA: TGTGCCACCAGCGCCTTGAGGACAGGCGGGACCCAAGAGACCCAGTACTTC. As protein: CATSALRTGGTQETQYF.

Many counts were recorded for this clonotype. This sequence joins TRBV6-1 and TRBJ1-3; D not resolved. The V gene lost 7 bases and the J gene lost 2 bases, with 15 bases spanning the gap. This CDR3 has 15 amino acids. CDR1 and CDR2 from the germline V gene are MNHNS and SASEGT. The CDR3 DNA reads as TGTGCCAGCACCCCGAGGAGGGCCACTGGAAACACCATATATTTT. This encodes CASTPRRATGNTIYF.